Below are 30 T cell receptor beta chains sequenced from a single sample in a study of blood T cell repertoires in COVID-19. The assay was immunoSEQ multiplex PCR, and TCRdb's table has in-frame clones only and misses some. The repertoire consists of roughly 260,000 clones, with around 90% occurring once and the leading ten covering roughly 4%. Specimen: peripheral blood. These receptor sequences come from a man between 60 and 70 years old who had recovered from COVID-19.

This clone has more than one count but fewer than ten. The genes are TRBV5-1 and TRBJ2-1; 7 nucleotides align to TRBD1. Germline CDR1 reads SGHRS; CDR2 reads YFSETQ. CDR3 length equals 14 residues. The junction had 6 bases not matched to a gene; V was cut back by 0 bases and J by 9 bases. The DNA for the CDR3 is TGCGCCAGCAGCTTGGATGAGGGGGCAGGTGAGCAGTTCTTC. Translating it yields CASSLDEGAGEQFF.

The V and J genes are TRBV5-1 and TRBJ2-1; perhaps TRBD2 as D (6 bases). The CDR3 runs 17 residues. The germline V and J ends were trimmed by 0 bases and 5 bases, with 18 bases remaining between them. CDR1 is SGHRS, CDR2 YFSETQ, per germline. The CDR3 DNA reads TGCGCCAGCAGCTTGGCCCTTCTAGCGACTAGGGACAATGAGCAGTTCTTC. This sequence encodes CASSLALLATRDNEQFF.

The chain has TRBV20-1 and TRBJ2-7, with a weak D call TRBD1 (5 bases). Per the germline V gene, CDR1 is DFQATT and CDR2 is SNEGSKA (reference sequence). The CDR3 length is 11 residues. The V gene lost 6 bases and the J gene lost 9 bases, with 15 bases spanning the gap. CDR3 bases: TGCAGTGCAAACGAGGACACCCGGCAGTACTTC. Translation: CSANEDTRQYF.

This rearrangement joins TRBV7-3 to TRBJ2-3, with 7 positions matching TRBD2. Germline V gene data show CDR1 as SGHTA and CDR2 as FQGTGA. The V segment lost 5 bases and the J segment 4 bases; nucleotides outside the gene matches: 6. This CDR3 spans 14 amino acids. Here the CDR3 DNA reads TGTGCCAGCAGCCTTGGACTAGAGGCAGATACGCAGTATTTT. Translated: CASSLGLEADTQYF. Full variable domain (missing parts from reference TRBV7-3 and TRBJ2-3): GAGVSQTPSNKVTEKGKYVELRCDPISGHTALYWYRQSLGQGPEFLIYFQGTGAADDSGLPNDRFFAVRPEGSVSTLKIQRTERGDSAVYLCASSLGLEADTQYFGPGTRLTVL.

This sequence joins TRBV18 and TRBJ1-1; 8 bases are shared with TRBD1. The CDR3 runs 14 residues. After removal of 5 bases from V and 7 bases from J, the junction contained 9 bases not matched to a gene. Germline assignment: CDR1 KGHSH and CDR2 LQKENI. For the CDR3, the DNA is TGTGCCAGCTCAACAAACCAGGGGGCTGGTGAAGCTTTCTTT. This translates into CASSTNQGAGEAFF.

The chain is built from TRBV18 and TRBJ2-7, with D tentatively TRBD2 (6 bases). The CDR3 is made up of 14 amino acids. CDR1 is KGHSH and CDR2 is LQKENI in the germline V gene. V shed 3 bases and J shed 3 bases, with 12 bases lying between them. CDR3 in DNA: TGTGCCAGCTCACCGGGACTCTTTAGCTACGAGCAGTACTTC. As protein: CASSPGLFSYEQYF.

The chain uses TRBV19 and TRBJ2-1, with 8 bases fitting TRBD1. The germline V gene has CDR1 LNHDA and CDR2 SQIVND (reference sequence). J was trimmed by 2 bases and V by 5 bases; bases with no gene match: 5. This CDR3 comprises 15 residues. The CDR3 DNA reads TGTGCCAGTAGTCCGGGACAGGTCACCTACAATGAGCAGTTCTTC. It codes for CASSPGQVTYNEQFF.

The CDR3 bases are TGTGCCAGCAGCTTGACGGGAGACGAGCAGTACTTC. It is translated as CASSLTGDEQYF. V and J are TRBV11-3 and TRBJ2-7; D is perhaps TRBD2 (6 bases). V dropped 3 bases and J dropped 5 bases, with 8 bases sitting between them. Germline V gene sequence: CDR1 SGHNT, CDR2 YENEEA. CDR3 length: 12 amino acids.

The V call is TRBV6-6, the J call TRBJ1-1; no clear D. This CDR3 has 14 residues. Germline CDR1 reads MNHNY; CDR2 reads SVGAGI (reference sequence). Trimming stripped 4 bases from V and 0 bases from J, with 9 bases between. CDR3 coding DNA: TGTGCCAGCAGTTTTGAACAAGTGAACACTGAAGCTTTCTTT. Protein product: CASSFEQVNTEAFF.

Ten or more counts support this clone. The gene calls are TRBV30 and TRBJ1-2; the match to TRBD1 covers 10 bases. This CDR3 region has 13 residues. In germline, CDR1 is GTSNPN, CDR2 SVGIG (reference sequence). The ends lost 8 bases at V and 3 bases at J; junction bases unmatched: 6. The chain's CDR3 is CARETGGHYGYTF. The CDR3 DNA follows: TGTGCCCGGGAGACAGGGGGCCACTATGGCTACACCTTC.

This chain uses TRBV5-1 with TRBJ2-1; D is possibly TRBD1 (6 bases). Germline-derived CDR1 and CDR2 are SGHRS and YFSETQ. Between the trimmed V and J ends, which lost 4 bases and 0 bases, there was a span of 11 bases. The CDR3 sequence is 15 residues long. This CDR3 is CASSNGQTSYNEQFF. The CDR3 coding sequence is TGCGCCAGCAGCAATGGACAGACCTCCTACAATGAGCAGTTCTTC.

V gene TRBV6-4 combines with J gene TRBJ2-1; D might be TRBD1 (6 bases). The CDR3 totals 14 residues. The germline V and J ends were trimmed by 3 bases and 0 bases, with 6 bases remaining between them. Germline CDR1 MRHNA, CDR2 SNTAGT. This chain's CDR3 is CASSEDSSYNEQFF. The CDR3 DNA is TGTGCCAGCAGTGAGGACAGCTCCTACAATGAGCAGTTCTTC.

CDR3 nucleotide sequence: TGTGCCAGCAGTCCCGGGGTTGAGCAGTTCTTC. Encoded protein: CASSPGVEQFF. The chain uses TRBV7-7 and TRBJ2-1; possibly TRBD2 for D (5 bases). The CDR3 length is 11 residues. Trimming pared 6 bases from V and 9 bases from J, leaving 9 bases between. The germline V gene has CDR1 SSHAT and CDR2 FNYEAQ (reference sequence).

The chain links TRBV6-5 to TRBJ2-7, with D maybe TRBD2 (5 bases). The CDR3 extends over 15 amino acids. Germline lookup yields CDR1 MNHEY and CDR2 SVGAGI. V lost 2 bases to trimming and J lost 6 bases, with 17 bases between them. The CDR3 is CASSYGPGKGSEQYF. The CDR3 DNA follows: TGTGCCAGCAGTTACGGCCCGGGGAAGGGCAGCGAGCAGTACTTC.

This chain connects TRBV19 to TRBJ1-5, with D possibly TRBD1 on 5 matching bases. Deletions cut 5 bases from V and 4 bases from J, with 15 bases between. Germline CDR1 LNHDA, CDR2 SQIVND (reference sequence). The length of the CDR3 is 15 residues. The CDR3 DNA reads as TGTGCCAGTAGTCAAATCGACAGATTGAATCAGCCCCAGCATTTT. Its translation: CASSQIDRLNQPQHF.

The DNA of the CDR3 is TGTGCCAGCAGCTTAGTGCAGGGGGATGGTAGTACGGCTTTCTTT. This gives the protein CASSLVQGDGSTAFF. The chain joins TRBV11-2 to TRBJ1-1; the match to TRBD1 covers 7 bases. The CDR3 extends over 15 amino acids. CDR1 is SGHAT and CDR2 is FQNNGV in the germline V gene. Trimming removed 1 base from V and 11 bases from J; junction bases left unmatched: 13.

The rearrangement uses TRBV5-1 and TRBJ2-3, with 12 bases aligning to TRBD2. This CDR3 comprises 15 residues. Germline CDR1 is SGHRS and CDR2 is YFSETQ. V dropped 3 bases and J dropped 4; count of bases not matched to a gene: 3. The CDR3 spells CASSSSGGASDTQYF. CDR3 nucleotides: TGCGCCAGCAGCTCTAGCGGGGGGGCCTCAGATACGCAGTATTTT.

The rearrangement uses TRBV4-2 and TRBJ2-7; 7 bases line up with TRBD2. This CDR3 has 19 residues. V gave up 0 bases and J gave up 0 bases; unmatched junction bases: 14. CDR1 and CDR2 from the germline V gene are LGHNA and YNFKEQ. CDR3 nucleotides: TGTGCCAGCAGCCAAGATCTTTGGCCGGAGCGGGGAAGCTCCTACGAGCAGTACTTC. The encoded protein is CASSQDLWPERGSSYEQYF.

This chain joins TRBV19 and TRBJ1-5, with 9 bases matching TRBD1. The CDR3 length is 14 residues. CDR1 is LNHDA, CDR2 SQIVND, per germline (reference sequence). J gave up 3 bases and V 6 bases, and 3 bases lay outside the gene matches. Here the CDR3 DNA reads TGTGCCAGTAGGGGGACAGGGTTCAATCAGCCCCAGCATTTT. This sequence encodes CASRGTGFNQPQHF.

This sequence joins TRBV5-6 and TRBJ1-2, with TRBD1 as a possible D gene (5 bases). V dropped 0 bases and J dropped 3 bases, with 12 bases sitting between them. The CDR3 is 15 amino acids. Germline V gene data show CDR1 as SGHDT and CDR2 as YYEEEE. Here the CDR3 DNA reads TGTGCCAGCAGCTTGGACCCTACAGGTGACTATGGCTACACCTTC. Translated: CASSLDPTGDYGYTF.

This chain uses TRBV6-5 with TRBJ1-3; D is unclear. The CDR3 runs to 14 residues. Germline V gene data show CDR1 as MNHEY and CDR2 as SVGAGI. In DNA, the CDR3 is TGTGCAGCAGTGAGTTGGAGCTCTGGAAACACCATATATTTT. This encodes CAAVSWSSGNTIYF.

The CDR3 spells CASRRTASTDTQYF. In nucleotides, the CDR3 is TGTGCCAGTAGGAGGACAGCTAGCACAGATACGCAGTATTTT. The chain is built from TRBV19 and TRBJ2-3; D may be TRBD1 (6 bases). Germline CDR1 LNHDA, CDR2 SQIVND (reference sequence). V shed 6 bases and J shed 0 bases, with 10 bases lying between them. This CDR3 comprises 14 residues.

The chain links TRBV7-2 to TRBJ1-6; a weak D match, TRBD1 (6 bases). V was trimmed by 2 bases and J by 8 bases, leaving 7 bases between them. In germline, CDR1 is SGHTA, CDR2 FQGNSA. CDR3 length equals 13 residues. Written as DNA, the CDR3 is TGTGCCAGCAGCTTAAGACAGGATTCACCCCTCCACTTT. It is translated as CASSLRQDSPLHF.

The rearrangement uses TRBV2 and TRBJ2-7; possibly TRBD1 for D (5 bases). Trimming pared 8 bases from V and 0 bases from J, leaving 14 bases between. There are 14 residues in the CDR3. Germline loops: CDR1 SNHLY, CDR2 FYNNEI. The CDR3 coding sequence is TGTGCCAGCTACGAGACACAGGTCTCCTACGAGCAGTACTTC. Amino acids: CASYETQVSYEQYF. The full variable domain, with the rest looked up from reference TRBV2 and TRBJ2-7, is EPEVTQTPSHQVTQMGQEVILRCVPISNHLYFYWYRQILGQKVEFLVSFYNNEISEKSEIFDDQFSVERPDGSNFTLKIRSTKLEDSAMYFCASYETQVSYEQYFGPGTRLTVT.

J is TRBJ2-7 and V is TRBV30; D call uncertain. The CDR3 covers 14 residues. Looked up from germline, CDR1 is GTSNPN and CDR2 is SVGIG (reference sequence). V lost 0 bases to trimming and J lost 5 bases, with 14 bases between them. The CDR3 nucleotides are TGTGCCTGGAGTGTATTCCGGTCTCATCACGAGCAGTACTTC. Amino acid sequence: CAWSVFRSHHEQYF.

This clone has only a few counts. In DNA form, the CDR3 reads TGTGCCATCAGTGCGGGGACTAGCGGGGGGTACGAGCAGTACTTC. Amino acids: CAISAGTSGGYEQYF. This chain joins TRBV10-3 and TRBJ2-7; 15 bases match TRBD2. Looked up from germline, CDR1 is ENHRY and CDR2 is SYGVKD. V shed 4 bases, J shed 4 bases, and the junction held 2 bases outside the gene matches. There are 15 residues in the CDR3.

V and J are TRBV5-1 and TRBJ2-2; 9 nucleotides match TRBD1. Looked up from germline, CDR1 is SGHRS and CDR2 is YFSETQ. Trimming at V came to 5 bases and at J to 6 bases, leaving 11 bases not matched to a gene. The CDR3 extends over 16 amino acids. DNA for the CDR3: TGCGCCAGCAGGTCAACCGGGACAGGGTCGGCCGGGGAGCTGTTTTTT. Translating it yields CASRSTGTGSAGELFF.

The V and J genes are TRBV6-5 and TRBJ1-2; TRBD1 agrees at 9 bases. The V gene end was trimmed by 0 bases and the J gene end by 4 bases; junction bases not matched to a gene: 6. Germline CDR1 reads MNHEY; CDR2 reads SVGAGI. This CDR3 region has 16 residues. The CDR3 coding sequence is TGTGCCAGCAGTTACTCGACAGGGGGTAAGGCCTATGGCTACACCTTC. Its protein product is CASSYSTGGKAYGYTF.

Written as DNA, the CDR3 is TGTGCCAGCAGGGACAGGGGGCGTCGTGCAACTAATGAAAAACTGTTTTTT. It yields the protein CASRDRGRRATNEKLFF. The chain carries TRBV2 and TRBJ1-4; 11 nucleotides line up with TRBD1. This CDR3 has 17 amino acids. Germline CDR1 SNHLY, CDR2 FYNNEI. The junction had 6 bases not matched to a gene; V was cut back by 6 bases and J by 0 bases.

The chain has TRBV4-2 and TRBJ1-6, with 7 bases aligning to TRBD1. Unmatched junction bases numbered 4, after V lost 0 bases and J lost 2 bases. The germline gives CDR1 LGHNA, CDR2 YNFKEQ. The CDR3 totals 17 residues. CDR3 amino acids: CASSQDPTGTYNSPLHF. The CDR3 DNA sequence: TGTGCCAGCAGCCAAGATCCGACAGGGACCTATAATTCACCCCTCCACTTT.